This T cell receptor beta chain is from a study of T cell changes during pregnancy in multiple sclerosis (dated by TCRdb to about 2019). As for the study more broadly: Changes in the T cell repertoire over the course of pregnancy were examined in this study in women with multiple sclerosis.

On this clone itself: Its antigen is currently not known. The record has no base qualities; no much larger clone is one base away.

Preparation of the library involved the immunoSEQ multiplex PCR assay. TCRdb re-hosts the immuneACCESS table, in-frame sequences only. Its copies lack some clones; in the studies checked, an unresolved V gene accounts for under half of them, and the cause for the rest is not known. The sample table records 50,000 to 60,000 clones; about nine tenths of these occur just once. Clones ranked in the top ten supply approximately 2% of the sample. CDR3 length: 15 amino acids, cysteine to phenylalanine. Only CDR3 DNA remains: 45 bases, in frame from the first base. CDR1 is given as ENHRY and CDR2 as SYGVKD, both from the germline V gene. Trimming leaves V shorter by 4 bases and J shorter by 7 bases, with the junction holding 5 bases beyond the gene matches.

This clonotype was sampled from a female donor with multiple sclerosis, enrolled in a pregnancy study. The V and J segments used are TRBV10-3 and TRBJ1-6; the junction holds 9 bases that match TRBD1. This specimen consisted of peripheral blood, obtained after pregnancy. The CDR3 has the sequence CAISGPGQGNSPLHF. The DNA sequence is given as TGTGCCATCAGTGGCCCGGGACAGGGAAATTCACCCCTCCACTTT.